This record covers a single TCR beta chain. The antigen is undetermined. Researchers ran the PCR with 60 Vbeta and 13 Jbeta primers. TCRdb keeps only in-frame clones here, not all; method: immunoSEQ multiplex PCR. Across fewer than 130,000 clones, the top ten clones capture about 0.58% of the sample. The CDR3 loop spans 15 amino acids. Germline CDR1 and CDR2: SGHTA and FQGNSA. Trimming took off 1 base at V and 5 bases at J, with 12 bases between the two ends. This entry is derived from a study of cytomegalovirus exposure and HLA in healthy donors. Study-level points and caveats: V- and J-gene trimming in TCR beta was tied to a missense DCLRE1C variant by an analysis performed later. TRBV6-2, TRBV6-3 and other indistinguishable V segments were excluded. Judged likely to be a sequencing artifact was a cluster of highly shared sequence variants.

This chain uses TRBV7-2 with TRBJ2-1; D is possibly TRBD2 (6 bases). The sample comprised PBMCs. This TCR came from a man aged 50 to 60 in good health and CMV-seronegative. CDR3 DNA sequence: TGTGCCAGCAGCTTAGTTAGCGGAGGGGACAATGAGCAGTTCTTC. It yields the protein CASSLVSGGDNEQFF.